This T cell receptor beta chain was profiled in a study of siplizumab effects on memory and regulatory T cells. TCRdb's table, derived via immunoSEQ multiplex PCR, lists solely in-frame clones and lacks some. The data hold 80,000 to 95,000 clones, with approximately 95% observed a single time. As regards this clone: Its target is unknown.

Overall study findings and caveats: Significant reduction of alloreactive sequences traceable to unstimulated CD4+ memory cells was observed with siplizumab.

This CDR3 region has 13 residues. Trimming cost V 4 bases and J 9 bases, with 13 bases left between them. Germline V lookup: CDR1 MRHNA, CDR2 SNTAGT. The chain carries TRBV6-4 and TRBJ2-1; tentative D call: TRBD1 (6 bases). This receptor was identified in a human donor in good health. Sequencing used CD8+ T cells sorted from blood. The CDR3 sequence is CASSALTQGEQFF. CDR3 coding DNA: TGTGCCAGCAGTGCCTTAACACAGGGTGAGCAGTTCTTC.